This T cell receptor beta chain was identified in a study of molecular identifiers for immune sequencing clone quantification. As for this clonotype: A much larger clone sits a single nucleotide away, making a read error possible.

In TCRdb, the PCR reads were re-called with MiXCR into one record per CDR3 protein. The sample yields some 94,000 distinct CDR3 sequences, around a quarter seen once. The V gene end was trimmed by 6 bases and the J gene end by 5 bases; junction bases not matched to a gene: 4. This CDR3 spans 12 amino acids. CDR1 and CDR2 (germline): MDHEN, SYDVKM. Sequences were obtained from naive CD8+ T cells from blood, with Jurkat cell RNA spiked in. Stated subset: FACS-sorted CD8+CD4-CCR7+CD45RA+ naive T cells. The gene calls are TRBV28 and TRBJ2-7; 7 nucleotides match TRBD1. The receptor was derived from a human donor in good health. Some libraries in this study had Jurkat cell RNA spiked in. CDR3 coding DNA: TGTGCCAGCAGCAACAGGGGCCACGAGCAGTACTTC. Translated: CASSNRGHEQYF.